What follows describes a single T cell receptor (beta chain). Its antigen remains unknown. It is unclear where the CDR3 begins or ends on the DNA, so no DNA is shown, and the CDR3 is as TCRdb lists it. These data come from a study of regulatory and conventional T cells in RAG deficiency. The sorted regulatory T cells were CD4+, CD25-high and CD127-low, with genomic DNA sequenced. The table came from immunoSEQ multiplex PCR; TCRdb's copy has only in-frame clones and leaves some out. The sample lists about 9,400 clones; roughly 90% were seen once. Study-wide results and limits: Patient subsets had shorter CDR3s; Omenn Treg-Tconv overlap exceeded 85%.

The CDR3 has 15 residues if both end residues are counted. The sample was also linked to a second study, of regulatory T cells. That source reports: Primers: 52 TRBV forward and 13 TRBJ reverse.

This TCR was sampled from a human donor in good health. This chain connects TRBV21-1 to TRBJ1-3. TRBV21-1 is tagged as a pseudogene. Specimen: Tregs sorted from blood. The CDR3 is CASSDGVGSGNTIYF.